This TCR beta chain was sequenced for a study of Ad26.COV2.S vaccination and SARS-CoV-2 variants. As for the study in general: Once, or twice with 56 days between doses, Ad26.COV2.S was given intramuscularly. Overall study findings and caveats: Overall T cell responses may have been underestimated by the analyses of TCR breadth and depth.

This CDR3 is 15 amino acids long. Germline V gives CDR1 LNHDA, CDR2 SQIVND (reference sequence). The ends lost 5 bases at V and 5 bases at J; junction bases unmatched: 8. To note about this clone: Its antigen is unidentified.

Documented treatment: 15 to 20 received Ad26.COV2.S at low or high dose, single or two shots; about 5 received placebo; per-sample allocation not given. All samples were drawn on day 63, counting from the first vaccine or placebo injection. Data came from immunoSEQ multiplex PCR; TCRdb stores just in-frame clones and leaves some out. Of 400,000 to 500,000 clones listed, more than 75% were seen once; the top ten hold 3.6%. The clonotype comes from a person aged 18 to 59 who received the Ad26.COV2.S COVID-19 vaccine or a placebo. Source: peripheral blood, taken in a trial of Ad26.COV2.S vaccine versus placebo. J is TRBJ2-1 and V is TRBV19; 8 bases line up with TRBD1. The CDR3 reads CASSPRTGLNNEQFF. DNA for the CDR3: TGTGCCAGTAGTCCGAGGACAGGGTTGAACAATGAGCAGTTCTTC.